The clone carrying this TCR beta chain was seen repeatedly, ten times or more. The antigen is not known. Losses at the gene ends were 2 bases for V and 7 bases for J; bases not matched to a gene: 8. The CDR3 runs 15 residues. The data derive from a study of breast tumors, draining lymph nodes, adjacent tissues. General observations from the study: Most tumor T cells seemingly derive from lymph node, then expand in tumor.

TCRdb reprocessed the multiplex PCR reads via MiXCR and lists one record per CDR3 protein. The sample lists just under 65,000 distinct CDR3 sequences, less than 60% occurring once. The clonotype comes from a female donor with breast cancer. Some clones in this sample may be carry-over from other donors' samples. This chain joins TRBV12-3 or TRBV12-4 and TRBJ2-1; 7 bases are a match to TRBD1. The sequenced sample was breast tumor tissue. In nucleotides, the CDR3 is TGTGCCAGCAGTTTAATATCTTGGACAGGTAATGAGCAGTTCTTC. Its translation: CASSLISWTGNEQFF.